This T cell receptor beta chain originates from a study of T cell responses to AZD1222 COVID-19 vaccine. Trimming removed 0 bases at V and 10 bases at J, with 18 bases between. The CDR3 sequence is 16 residues long. From germline, CDR1 is ENHRY and CDR2 SYGVKD. Generated by immunoSEQ multiplex PCR, the TCRdb table keeps only in-frame clones and is missing some. Among roughly 110,000 clones listed, 70% to 90% were seen once. The chain couples TRBV10-3 to TRBJ1-4, with D unclear. Sequenced material: peripheral blood, taken 28 days after the second AZD1222 dose. The TCR was taken from an adult who received the AZD1222 COVID-19 vaccine. The CDR3 here is CAISESNGSGMGKLFF. The CDR3 coding sequence is TGTGCCATCAGTGAGTCGAACGGGTCCGGGATGGGAAAACTGTTTTTT.